This TCR beta chain came from a study of OX40 agonist ivuxolimab in advanced cancers. The overall study: Averaging 60 years in age, with a range of roughly 23 to 80, the cohort was approximately 87% male. Partial responses were seen in three patients, one with hepatocellular carcinoma and two with cutaneous melanoma. Findings and limits, study-wide: Researchers report that CD8+ T cells had, on average, more expanded clones than CD4+. Clonal expansion among partial responders at 0.1-3.0 mg/kg ranked near the lowest.

This CDR3 is built from 13 residues. From germline, CDR1 is LGHNA and CDR2 YSLEER. V lost 1 base to trimming and J lost 6 bases, with 9 bases between them. With respect to this clone: No antigen is known for it.

Clones were sequenced by immunoSEQ multiplex PCR, and TCRdb holds only the in-frame ones, with some missing. The sample lists around 33,000 clones, around nine tenths occurring once. The genes are TRBV4-3 and TRBJ1-2; D is uncertain. Sequencing used CD4+ or CD8+ T cells sorted from blood, obtained in a trial of the OX40 agonist ivuxolimab. The sequence was obtained from an adult with an advanced solid tumor such as melanoma, head and neck, liver or kidney cancer. The CDR3 here is CASSQGFEDGYTF. CDR3 nucleotides: TGCGCCAGCAGCCAAGGGTTCGAGGATGGCTACACCTTC.